These 11 T cell receptor beta chains originate from one sample sequenced in a study of blood T cell repertoires in COVID-19. Some clones are missing from TCRdb's copy, which holds only in-frame ones; the method was immunoSEQ multiplex PCR. The table lists a few hundred thousand clones, around nine tenths of them singletons. Sequences were obtained from peripheral blood. Source of these receptors: a woman in her 30s with COVID-19, enrolled during active disease.

A note on this clone: Germline and junction disagree at one end, which may indicate a read error. The chain combines TRBV11-2 with TRBJ1-2; the D gene is possibly TRBD1 (6 bases). This CDR3 comprises 14 residues. Germline-derived CDR1 and CDR2 are SGHAT and FQNNGV. CDR3 nucleotide sequence: TGTGCCAGCAGCTTAGATGGGGGCAACTATGGCCACACCTTC. It encodes CASSLDGGNYGHTF.

There are a few counts of this clone. Other DNA sequences in this specimen translate into the identical CDR3. The chain couples TRBV19 to TRBJ2-5, with 7 nucleotides matching TRBD2. The CDR3 contains 15 residues. Germline CDR1 is LNHDA and CDR2 is SQIVND (reference sequence). J was trimmed by 5 bases and V by 11 bases; bases with no gene match: 17. The DNA for the CDR3 is TGTGCCCGGGGGTGGGGAGGGGAGGGTCAGGAGACCCAGTACTTC. It yields the protein CARGWGGEGQETQYF.

This chain connects TRBV19 to TRBJ2-2; D ambiguous. The CDR3 consists of 13 residues. V was cut by 2 bases and J by 4 bases, with 5 bases left in between. Per the germline V gene, CDR1 is LNHDA and CDR2 is SQIVND (reference sequence). Here the CDR3 reads CASSILATGELFF. For the CDR3, the DNA is TGTGCCAGTAGTATATTAGCCACCGGGGAGCTGTTTTTT.

This clone was observed a few times. The genes are TRBV2 and TRBJ1-5; D remains unclear. This CDR3 is 12 amino acids long. Germline V gives CDR1 SNHLY, CDR2 FYNNEI. Trimming removed 6 bases at V and 9 bases at J, with 12 bases between. The CDR3 here is CASRSTAGPQHF. DNA for the CDR3: TGTGCCAGCAGATCTACCGCAGGGCCCCAGCATTTT. The full variable domain, in which reference TRBV2 and TRBJ1-5 provide the parts outside the CDR3, is EPEVTQTPSHQVTQMGQEVILRCVPISNHLYFYWYRQILGQKVEFLVSFYNNEISEKSEIFDDQFSVERPDGSNFTLKIRSTKLEDSAMYFCASRSTAGPQHFGDGTRLSIL.

The CDR3 spells CASSDGLVLYF. CDR3 DNA sequence: TGTGCCAGCAGTGATGGACTAGTCCTGTACTTC. The chain uses TRBV2 and TRBJ2-4; TRBD2 agrees at 7 bases. V was pared by 3 bases and J by 15 bases, with 5 bases of the junction left unmatched. Looked up from germline, CDR1 is SNHLY and CDR2 is FYNNEI. The length of the CDR3 is 11 residues.

The CDR3, as DNA: TGTGCCAGCAGCTTCTCCAACGCCAGGGGTGGCACAGATACGCAGTATTTT. This codes for CASSFSNARGGTDTQYF. The gene calls are TRBV5-4 and TRBJ2-3; a weak D match, TRBD1 (6 bases). V was pared by 2 bases and J by 1 base, with 17 bases between. The CDR3 is made up of 17 amino acids. Germline CDR1 SGHNT, CDR2 YYREEE (reference sequence).

The chain recombines TRBV5-8 with TRBJ2-1, with 8 bases that match TRBD2. This CDR3 comprises 15 residues. Germline CDR1 reads SGHTS; CDR2 reads YDEGEE. V gave up 2 bases and J gave up 0 bases; unmatched junction bases: 1. The CDR3 DNA is TGTGCCAGCAGCTTCGGGGGGGGCTCCTACAATGAGCAGTTCTTC. Its protein is CASSFGGGSYNEQFF.

This chain joins TRBV6-6 and TRBJ2-7; 14 bases fit TRBD2. V lost 5 bases to trimming and J lost 0 bases; unmatched junction nucleotides: 3. The CDR3 is 16 residues long. CDR1 is MNHNY, CDR2 SVGAGI, per germline (reference sequence). As DNA, the CDR3 is TGTGCCAGCAGTGGACTAGCGGGAGGTCTCTCCTACGAGCAGTACTTC. Translation: CASSGLAGGLSYEQYF.

J is TRBJ2-1 and V is TRBV6-5, with 11 bases that match TRBD2. The CDR3 runs 14 residues. Germline CDR1 MNHEY, CDR2 SVGAGI. Trimming removed 5 bases from V and 3 bases from J; junction bases left unmatched: 0. CDR3 DNA: TGTGCCAGCAGTCTAGCGGGAGGCTACAATGAGCAGTTCTTC. Its protein product is CASSLAGGYNEQFF.

CDR3 bases: TGTGCCAGCAGCCAAGGGCAGACTCTTTATTATGGCTACACCTTC. Encoded protein: CASSQGQTLYYGYTF. The chain is built from TRBV4-2 and TRBJ1-2; no firm D call. Trimming removed 1 base at V and 5 bases at J, with 14 bases between. The germline CDR1 and CDR2 sequences are LGHNA and YNFKEQ. The CDR3 totals 15 residues.

The gene calls are TRBV2 and TRBJ2-7, with D unclear. The germline V gene encodes CDR1 SNHLY and CDR2 FYNNEI. The CDR3 is 13 residues long. V lost 0 bases, J lost 0 bases, and 3 bases lay in between. The CDR3 nucleotides read TGTGCCAGCAGTGAAGCAGCCTCCTACGAGCAGTACTTC. Encoded protein: CASSEAASYEQYF.